A single sample is the source of the 7 T cell receptor beta chains below, sequenced in a study of shared clonotypes between healthy human individuals. Measured with immunoSEQ multiplex PCR; TCRdb has only the in-frame clones, and not every one. The data show almost 700,000 clones, about 90% seen once. Terminally differentiated effector memory CD45RA+ cells were excluded from the naive CD8 cells, which were CD45RO-negative and positively selected for CCR7. Sequenced input: naive CD8+ T cells sorted from blood. These receptors originate from a man aged 30 to 45 in good health.

This rearrangement joins TRBV29-1 to TRBJ1-2; 9 positions match TRBD1. This CDR3 contains 15 residues. Germline V CDR1 and CDR2: SQVTM, ANQGSEA. V trimming: 5 bases; J trimming: 5 bases; junction bases outside the gene matches: 12. CDR3 in DNA: TGCAGCGTTCGAGACGACAGGGGGTCGTGGTATGGCTACACCTTC. Protein product: CSVRDDRGSWYGYTF.

This clone was picked up one time. The V and J genes are TRBV28 and TRBJ2-3; D is unclear. With 3 bases removed from V and 2 bases from J, the gap between germline ends came to 12 bases. The CDR3 is made up of 15 amino acids. The V gene's germline CDR1 is MDHEN and CDR2 SYDVKM. The CDR3, as DNA: TGTGCCAGCAGTTTTGAATCGGCTTACACAGATACGCAGTATTTT. Its translation: CASSFESAYTDTQYF.

The CDR3 nucleotides are TGTGCCAGCAGCTTAACGTCCGCCGAAGGTGAGCAGTTCTTC. Translated: CASSLTSAEGEQFF. The chain has TRBV7-3 and TRBJ2-1; D ambiguous. This CDR3 contains 14 residues. Trimming shortened V by 0 bases and J by 9 bases, and 12 bases separated the two germline ends. Germline V gene lookup returns CDR1 SGHTA and CDR2 FQGTGA.

The chain combines TRBV5-1 with TRBJ2-7; 10 bases line up with TRBD2. From germline, CDR1 is SGHRS and CDR2 YFSETQ. There are 15 residues in the CDR3. V lost 2 bases and J lost 1; bases outside the gene matches: 3. CDR3 DNA: TGCGCCAGCAGCTTAATAGCGGGAGGATCCTACGAGCAGTACTTC. It yields the protein CASSLIAGGSYEQYF.

The rearrangement links TRBV11-2 to TRBJ2-7; D may be TRBD2 (6 bases). This CDR3 is built from 16 residues. Between the trimmed V and J ends, which lost 3 bases and 1 base, there was a span of 16 bases. Germline loops: CDR1 SGHAT, CDR2 FQNNGV. The CDR3 here is CASSFRRAGISYEQYF. In DNA, the CDR3 is TGTGCCAGCAGCTTTAGGCGGGCGGGAATTTCCTACGAGCAGTACTTC.

The chain uses TRBV15 and TRBJ2-7, with a tentative D call TRBD1 (5 bases). The CDR3 has 13 residues. The germline V and J ends were trimmed by 6 bases and 3 bases, with 12 bases remaining between them. Germline values: CDR1 LNHNV, CDR2 YYDKDF (reference sequence). For the CDR3, the DNA is TGTGCCACCAGTCCGACAGTAGGCTACGAGCAGTACTTC. This encodes CATSPTVGYEQYF.

The J gene is TRBJ2-1, the V gene TRBV19; D is undetermined. CDR1 and CDR2 from the germline V gene are LNHDA and SQIVND (reference sequence). The CDR3 runs to 15 residues. V was shortened by 2 bases and J by 5 bases, with 13 bases between the two germline ends. The CDR3 DNA reads TGTGCCAGTAGTATAACCCCCATTGGGCACAATGAGCAGTTCTTC. This encodes CASSITPIGHNEQFF. The whole variable domain, remainder taken from reference TRBV19 and TRBJ2-1, is DGGITQSPKYLFRKEGQNVTLSCEQNLNHDAMYWYRQDPGQGLRLIYYSQIVNDFQKGDIAEGYSVSREKKESFPLTVTSAQKNPTAFYLCASSITPIGHNEQFFGPGTRLTVL.